Listed below are T cell receptor beta chains from one sample, sequenced in a study of human T cells and chemical hapten exposure. TCRdb reprocessed the RACE reads via MiXCR and lists one record per CDR3 protein. The sample has about 110,000 distinct CDR3 sequences, around 10% seen once. This specimen consisted of whole blood, obtained in connection with sensitization to the hapten diphenylcyclopropenone (DPC). The receptors stem from a woman in her forties or fifties with alopecia areata. Some clones in this sample may be carry-over from other donors' samples. Both conserved end residues are part of each CDR3. D genes are given only for firm matches. Clone size is given for some rows only: seen once, a few or many times, or a class if the clone is expanded.

d_gene: NA; j_gene: TRBJ1-1; v_gene: TRBV12-3/TRBV12-4; abundance: few; CDR3aa: CASQVWGMNTEAFF; CDR3nt: TGTGCCAGCCAGGTATGGGGGATGAACACTGAAGCTTTCTTT
d_gene: NA; j_gene: TRBJ1-3; v_gene: TRBV29-1; abundance: NA; CDR3aa: CSVQDFSGNTIYF; CDR3nt: TGCAGCGTGCAGGATTTCTCTGGAAACACCATATATTTT
d_gene: TRBD2; j_gene: TRBJ2-3; v_gene: TRBV25-1; abundance: NA; CDR3aa: CASRSYSGGPYTQYF; CDR3nt: TGTGCCAGCAGATCCTATTCGGGGGGACCCTATACGCAGTATTTT
d_gene: TRBD2; j_gene: TRBJ2-7; v_gene: TRBV28; abundance: NA; CDR3aa: CASSLPPGGLGYEQYF; CDR3nt: TGTGCCAGTAGTCTACCGCCGGGAGGGCTTGGGTACGAGCAGTACTTC
d_gene: NA; j_gene: TRBJ1-2; v_gene: TRBV6-5; abundance: NA; CDR3aa: CASSYGLLYGYTF; CDR3nt: TGTGCCAGCAGTTACGGACTCCTCTATGGCTACACCTTC
d_gene: NA; j_gene: TRBJ1-1; v_gene: TRBV5-6; abundance: many; CDR3aa: CASSFGGRFNTEAFF; CDR3nt: TGTGCCAGCAGCTTTGGGGGCAGGTTCAACACTGAAGCTTTCTTT
d_gene: NA; j_gene: TRBJ1-1; v_gene: TRBV5-1; abundance: NA; CDR3aa: CASSLDHMNTEAFF; CDR3nt: TGCGCCAGCAGCTTGGATCATATGAACACTGAAGCTTTCTTT
d_gene: NA; j_gene: TRBJ2-1; v_gene: TRBV7-9; abundance: NA; CDR3aa: CASSVGPSSYNEQFF; CDR3nt: TGTGCCAGCAGCGTCGGGCCCTCCTCCTACAATGAGCAGTTCTTC
d_gene: NA; j_gene: TRBJ2-2; v_gene: TRBV7-9; abundance: many; CDR3aa: CASSPSEVGELFF; CDR3nt: TGTGCCAGCAGCCCTAGCGAAGTCGGGGAGCTGTTTTTT
d_gene: NA; j_gene: TRBJ1-1; v_gene: TRBV2; abundance: few; CDR3aa: CASSHTFLQRFLTEAFF; CDR3nt: TGTGCCAGCAGTCACACATTTTTACAGAGATTTTTGACTGAAGCTTTCTTT
d_gene: NA; j_gene: TRBJ2-7; v_gene: TRBV20-1; abundance: few; CDR3aa: CSAMRGPEQYF; CDR3nt: TGCAGTGCTATGCGTGGGCCCGAGCAGTACTTC
d_gene: NA; j_gene: TRBJ1-5; v_gene: TRBV27; abundance: NA; CDR3aa: CASSPQVFSNQPQHF; CDR3nt: TGTGCCAGCAGCCCACAGGTTTTTAGCAATCAGCCCCAGCATTTT
d_gene: NA; j_gene: TRBJ2-3; v_gene: TRBV5-5; abundance: few; CDR3aa: CASSFPWDRRTDTQYF; CDR3nt: TGTGCCAGCAGCTTTCCTTGGGACCGACGCACAGATACGCAGTATTTT
d_gene: TRBD1; j_gene: TRBJ1-1; v_gene: TRBV7-2; abundance: few; CDR3aa: CASSFTGTANTEAFF; CDR3nt: TGTGCCAGCAGCTTTACCGGGACAGCAAACACTGAAGCTTTCTTT
d_gene: TRBD1; j_gene: TRBJ1-5; v_gene: TRBV12-3/TRBV12-4; abundance: few; CDR3aa: CASSFLGTGGGQPQHF; CDR3nt: TGTGCCAGCAGTTTCTTAGGGACAGGGGGCGGGCAGCCCCAGCATTTT
d_gene: NA; j_gene: TRBJ1-1; v_gene: TRBV3-1; abundance: NA; CDR3aa: CASSSNREQAFF; CDR3nt: TGTGCCAGCAGCTCTAACAGGGAACAAGCTTTCTTT
d_gene: NA; j_gene: TRBJ1-5; v_gene: TRBV7-6; abundance: many; CDR3aa: CASSLGGERNQPQHF; CDR3nt: TGTGCCAGCAGCTTAGGGGGGGAGAGGAATCAGCCCCAGCATTTT
d_gene: NA; j_gene: TRBJ2-7; v_gene: TRBV11-2; abundance: many; CDR3aa: CASSHTGESYEQYF; CDR3nt: TGTGCCAGCAGCCACACGGGCGAATCCTACGAGCAGTACTTC
d_gene: NA; j_gene: TRBJ1-1; v_gene: TRBV7-2; abundance: NA; CDR3aa: CASSFLNTEAFF; CDR3nt: TGTGCCAGCAGCTTCCTAAACACTGAAGCTTTCTTT
d_gene: NA; j_gene: TRBJ1-2; v_gene: TRBV18; abundance: few; CDR3aa: CASSPSAGSGYTF; CDR3nt: TGTGCCAGCTCACCATCGGCAGGCAGTGGCTACACCTTC
d_gene: NA; j_gene: TRBJ2-3; v_gene: TRBV7-9; abundance: few; CDR3aa: CASSLGSQTDTQYF; CDR3nt: TGTGCCAGCAGCTTAGGTTCCCAGACAGATACGCAGTATTTT
d_gene: NA; j_gene: TRBJ2-2; v_gene: TRBV12-3/TRBV12-4; abundance: NA; CDR3aa: CASSFQGAVGELFF; CDR3nt: TGTGCCAGCAGTTTCCAGGGTGCCGTCGGGGAGCTGTTTTTT
d_gene: NA; j_gene: TRBJ1-5; v_gene: TRBV27; abundance: many; CDR3aa: CASSWTAYQPQHF; CDR3nt: TGTGCCAGCTCCTGGACCGCTTATCAGCCCCAGCATTTT
d_gene: TRBD2; j_gene: TRBJ2-7; v_gene: TRBV6-5; abundance: NA; CDR3aa: CASRETSSYYEQYF; CDR3nt: TGTGCCAGCAGGGAGACTAGCTCCTACTACGAGCAGTACTTC
d_gene: NA; j_gene: TRBJ2-5; v_gene: TRBV5-1; abundance: many; CDR3aa: CASSSTTGRQETQYF; CDR3nt: TGCGCCAGCAGCTCTACGACGGGACGGCAAGAGACCCAGTACTTC
d_gene: NA; j_gene: TRBJ2-7; v_gene: TRBV29-1; abundance: NA; CDR3aa: CSVATDEQYF; CDR3nt: TGCAGCGTTGCCACAGACGAGCAGTACTTC
d_gene: TRBD1; j_gene: TRBJ2-2; v_gene: TRBV20-1; abundance: NA; CDR3aa: CSANPQGASNTGELFF; CDR3nt: TGCAGTGCTAACCCACAGGGGGCTTCGAACACCGGGGAGCTGTTTTTT
d_gene: NA; j_gene: TRBJ2-7; v_gene: TRBV7-6; abundance: NA; CDR3aa: CASSPWDRSYEQYF; CDR3nt: TGTGCCAGCAGCCCCTGGGACCGAAGCTACGAGCAGTACTTC
d_gene: NA; j_gene: TRBJ2-1; v_gene: TRBV9; abundance: NA; CDR3aa: CASSVGGTDNEQFF; CDR3nt: TGTGCCAGCAGCGTAGGCGGGACAGACAATGAGCAGTTCTTC
d_gene: TRBD2; j_gene: TRBJ2-1; v_gene: TRBV7-6; abundance: many; CDR3aa: CASSSRLAGSSYNEQFF; CDR3nt: TGTGCCAGCAGCTCAAGACTAGCGGGCTCCTCCTACAATGAGCAGTTCTTC
d_gene: NA; j_gene: TRBJ2-1; v_gene: TRBV11-3; abundance: few; CDR3aa: CASSPKGRGEQFF; CDR3nt: TGTGCCAGCAGCCCCAAGGGAAGGGGGGAGCAGTTCTTC
d_gene: NA; j_gene: TRBJ1-5; v_gene: TRBV6-5; abundance: NA; CDR3aa: CASSYRDGNQPQHF; CDR3nt: TGTGCCAGCAGTTACCGGGACGGTAATCAGCCCCAGCATTTT
d_gene: NA; j_gene: TRBJ1-2; v_gene: TRBV28; abundance: NA; CDR3aa: CASRPGQRDYGYTF; CDR3nt: TGTGCCAGCAGACCCGGACAGAGGGATTATGGCTACACCTTC
d_gene: NA; j_gene: TRBJ2-3; v_gene: TRBV5-1; abundance: few; CDR3aa: CASSLANQGGRDSRMTDTQYF; CDR3nt: TGCGCCAGCAGCTTGGCAAATCAGGGGGGCCGGGACTCGAGGATGACAGATACGCAGTATTTT
d_gene: NA; j_gene: TRBJ2-7; v_gene: TRBV10-1; abundance: few; CDR3aa: CASSEPEAYEQYF; CDR3nt: TGCGCCAGCAGTGAACCGGAGGCCTACGAGCAGTACTTC
d_gene: NA; j_gene: TRBJ1-1; v_gene: TRBV18; abundance: NA; CDR3aa: CASYPATVGLLGTEAFF; CDR3nt: TGTGCCAGCTACCCGGCGACAGTCGGCCTGTTGGGCACTGAAGCTTTCTTT
d_gene: NA; j_gene: TRBJ2-3; v_gene: TRBV5-8; abundance: NA; CDR3aa: CASSLGDVGSSTDTQYF; CDR3nt: TGTGCCAGCAGCTTGGGGGACGTAGGGTCTAGCACAGATACGCAGTATTTT
d_gene: NA; j_gene: TRBJ1-2; v_gene: TRBV29-1; abundance: NA; CDR3aa: CSVEAGPFF; CDR3nt: TGCAGCGTTGAAGCGGGACCTTTCTTC
d_gene: NA; j_gene: TRBJ2-7; v_gene: TRBV5-5; abundance: NA; CDR3aa: CASSLAFIGQILPYEQYF; CDR3nt: TGTGCCAGCAGCTTGGCCTTCATCGGACAGATTCTGCCGTACGAGCAGTACTTC
d_gene: NA; j_gene: TRBJ1-1; v_gene: TRBV6-5; abundance: few; CDR3aa: CASKEGPGRAFF; CDR3nt: TGTGCCAGCAAAGAAGGCCCCGGACGAGCTTTCTTT
d_gene: NA; j_gene: TRBJ1-1; v_gene: TRBV6-2/TRBV6-3; abundance: NA; CDR3aa: CASNGPLNTEAFF; CDR3nt: TGTGCCAGCAACGGGCCCCTGAACACTGAAGCTTTCTTT
d_gene: NA; j_gene: TRBJ2-7; v_gene: TRBV20-1; abundance: few; CDR3aa: CSARTVVRSYEQYF; CDR3nt: TGCAGTGCTAGGACAGTTGTTAGGTCCTACGAGCAGTACTTC
d_gene: NA; j_gene: TRBJ1-5; v_gene: TRBV12-3/TRBV12-4; abundance: few; CDR3aa: CASSLGLGGNQPQHF; CDR3nt: TGTGCCAGCAGCCTGGGGTTGGGGGGCAATCAGCCCCAGCATTTT
d_gene: TRBD2; j_gene: TRBJ2-3; v_gene: TRBV24-1; abundance: NA; CDR3aa: CATSAGGRGTDTQYF; CDR3nt: TGTGCCACCAGTGCGGGCGGGCGGGGGACAGATACGCAGTATTTT
d_gene: TRBD2; j_gene: TRBJ2-1; v_gene: TRBV7-9; abundance: many; CDR3aa: CASAPTAGSREQFF; CDR3nt: TGTGCCAGCGCCCCGACAGCGGGGTCTCGGGAGCAGTTCTTC
d_gene: NA; j_gene: TRBJ2-3; v_gene: TRBV6-2/TRBV6-3; abundance: many; CDR3aa: CASSYRLGVSDTQYF; CDR3nt: TGTGCCAGCAGTTATCGTCTGGGGGTTTCAGATACGCAGTATTTT
d_gene: NA; j_gene: TRBJ1-3; v_gene: TRBV5-1; abundance: few; CDR3aa: CASTLDGAGNTIYF; CDR3nt: TGCGCCAGCACCCTGGACGGAGCTGGAAACACCATATATTTT